This T cell receptor (beta chain) was observed in a study of T cell repertoires in cytomegalovirus infection. Whole-study context: In public TCR beta signatures, there were indications of both CMV infection and matching HLA type. Study outcomes and limitations: Carriers of CMV and the relevant HLA type were discriminated by public TCR beta frequency. CMV-specific HLA-C-restricted TCR beta clonotypes dominated the ex vivo response.

Each CDR3 protein is one row after TCRdb ran MiXCR on the reads. Among 310,000 or so distinct CDR3 sequences listed, around a sixth were seen once. This CDR3 has 16 amino acids. Trimming cost V 2 bases and J 0 bases; bases outside gene matches: 4. The V gene's germline CDR1 is DFQATT and CDR2 SNEGSKA (reference sequence). About this clonotype itself: The antigen is not known.

The rearrangement joins TRBV20-1 to TRBJ2-7; 13 nucleotides line up with TRBD2. The sequence was collected from a human donor in good health (CMV status not recorded). Some clones in this sample may be carry-over from other donors' samples. What was sequenced was PBMCs. CDR3 DNA: TGCAGTGCTAGAAAAACTAGCGGGGGGGCCTCCTACGAGCAGTACTTC. Its protein is CSARKTSGGASYEQYF.